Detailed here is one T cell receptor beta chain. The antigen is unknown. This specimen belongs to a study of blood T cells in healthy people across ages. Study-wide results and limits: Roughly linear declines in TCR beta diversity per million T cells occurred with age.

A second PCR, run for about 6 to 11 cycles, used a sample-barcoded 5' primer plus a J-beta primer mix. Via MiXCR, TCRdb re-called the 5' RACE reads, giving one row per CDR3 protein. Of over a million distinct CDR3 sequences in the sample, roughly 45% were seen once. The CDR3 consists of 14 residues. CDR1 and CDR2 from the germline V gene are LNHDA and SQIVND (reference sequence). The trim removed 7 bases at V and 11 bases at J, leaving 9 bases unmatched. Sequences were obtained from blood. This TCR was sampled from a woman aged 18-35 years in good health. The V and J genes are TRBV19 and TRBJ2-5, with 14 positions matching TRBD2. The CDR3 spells CASIAGTSGSVQYF. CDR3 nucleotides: TGTGCCAGTATCGCTGGGACTAGCGGGAGCGTTCAGTACTTC.